Below, 17 T cell receptor beta chains from the same sample are listed, as sequenced in a study of blood T cell repertoires in COVID-19 (TCRdb year 2020). The protocol used for the library was the immunoSEQ multiplex PCR assay. TCRdb mirrors the immuneACCESS table, restricted to in-frame sequences. Some clones are absent from its copies; in checked studies, under half trace to an unresolved V gene, and the reason for the others is unknown. Across this sample there are 200,000 to 250,000 clones, with around 84% seen only once. The ten largest clonotypes hold 6.8% of the sample. The sample was PBMCs or T cells enriched from blood (not recorded which). These receptors were obtained from a woman aged 40 to 50 who had recovered from COVID-19.

The chain has TRBV11-2 and TRBJ1-6, with TRBD1 matching over 10 bases. Germline V gene data show CDR1 as SGHAT and CDR2 as FQNNGV. V lost 2 bases, J lost 0 bases, and 4 bases stayed unmatched. The CDR3 runs 18 residues. CDR3 in DNA: TGTGCCAGCAGCTTAAGGACAGGGGGAAGCTCCTATAATTCACCCCTCCACTTT. Translating gives CASSLRTGGSSYNSPLHF.

The chain recombines TRBV9 with TRBJ2-3, with TRBD2 matching over 10 bases. The V gene's germline CDR1 is SGDLS and CDR2 YYNGEE. The CDR3 consists of 19 residues. V lost 0 bases to trimming and J lost 0 bases; unmatched junction nucleotides: 10. The CDR3: CASSVGPLASGSSTDTQYF. CDR3 coding DNA: TGTGCCAGCAGCGTAGGCCCCCTGGCTAGCGGGAGTAGCACAGATACGCAGTATTTT. Full variable domain (outside the CDR3, taken from reference TRBV9 and TRBJ2-3): DSGVTQTPKHLITATGQRVTLRCSPRSGDLSVYWYQQSLDQGLQFLIQYYNGEERAKGNILERFSAQQFPDLHSELNLSSLELGDSALYFCASSVGPLASGSSTDTQYFGPGTRLTVL.

V gene TRBV12-5 combines with J gene TRBJ1-1, with D possibly TRBD1 on 5 matching bases. Per the germline V gene, CDR1 is LGHNT and CDR2 is FRNRAP. Trimming pared 5 bases from V and 1 base from J, leaving 11 bases between. The CDR3 loop spans 14 amino acids. In DNA form, the CDR3 reads TGTGCTAGTGGTAGATCGGGGGGGAACACTGAAGCTTTCTTT. It codes for CASGRSGGNTEAFF.

The gene calls are TRBV15 and TRBJ1-4; D is unclear. This CDR3 region has 14 residues. Germline CDR1 and CDR2: LNHNV and YYDKDF (reference sequence). V was shortened by 1 base and J by 8 bases, with 11 bases between the two germline ends. The CDR3 loop reads CATSRALQREKLFF. In DNA, the CDR3 is TGTGCCACCAGCAGAGCCCTACAGCGGGAAAAACTGTTTTTT.

This chain uses TRBV18 with TRBJ1-4; D unresolved. This CDR3 has 13 residues. V dropped 6 bases and J dropped 8 bases, with 13 bases sitting between them. Germline CDR1 reads KGHSH; CDR2 reads LQKENI. The CDR3 reads CASSPPDGEKLFF. In nucleotides, the CDR3 is TGTGCCAGCTCGCCCCCAGACGGGGAAAAACTGTTTTTT.

This chain uses TRBV24-1 with TRBJ1-2; TRBD1 might be the D (6 bases). The CDR3 has 16 amino acids. The ends were cut back, 4 bases at V and 2 bases at J, with 16 bases in the middle. Per the germline V gene, CDR1 is KGHDR and CDR2 is SFDVKD. The DNA of the CDR3 is TGTGCCACCAGTGACCCGTCCGGGACACCAAACTATGGCTACACCTTC. It codes for CATSDPSGTPNYGYTF.

CDR3 sequence (DNA): TGTGCCAGCAGCTTAGGGGGACAGGGGAGTTCCTTTGCCTACGAGCAGTACGTC. This encodes CASSLGGQGSSFAYEQYV. V usage is TRBV11-2 and J usage is TRBJ2-7; 10 positions agree with TRBD1. The trim removed 1 base at V and 2 bases at J, leaving 11 bases unmatched. The CDR3 loop spans 18 amino acids. Germline assignment: CDR1 SGHAT and CDR2 FQNNGV.

This clone was recorded only once. The J gene is TRBJ2-2, the V gene TRBV7-2; TRBD2 is a possible D gene (6 bases). Trimming shortened V by 4 bases and J by 7 bases, and 13 bases separated the two germline ends. The CDR3 loop spans 14 amino acids. Germline V CDR1 and CDR2: SGHTA, FQGNSA. The CDR3 DNA is TGTGCCAGCAGCTCCCACCAGGAGGGCGGGGAGCTGTTTTTT. Encoded protein: CASSSHQEGGELFF.

The gene calls are TRBV19 and TRBJ1-2; a weak D match, TRBD1 (6 bases). This CDR3 is built from 16 residues. Trimming left V 2 bases short and J 8 bases short, with 21 bases between. Germline assignment: CDR1 LNHDA and CDR2 SQIVND (reference sequence). DNA of the CDR3: TGTGCCAGTAGTATACCCAGGGACCGGGACATATCGGGCTACACCTTC. It yields the protein CASSIPRDRDISGYTF.

The chain uses TRBV24-1 and TRBJ2-1, with 9 nucleotides matching TRBD2. The CDR3 has 16 residues. CDR1 and CDR2 (germline): KGHDR, SFDVKD. With 3 bases clipped from V and 0 bases from J, the junction kept 2 bases outside the gene matches. CDR3 sequence (DNA): TGTGCCACCAGTGATATTAGCGGGAGCTCCTACAATGAGCAGTTCTTC. Its translation is CATSDISGSSYNEQFF.

This clone was counted once. The chain combines TRBV2 with TRBJ2-2; TRBD1 aligns across 7 bases. There are 16 residues in the CDR3. The V gene end was trimmed by 4 bases and the J gene end by 0 bases; junction bases not matched to a gene: 5. In germline, CDR1 is SNHLY, CDR2 FYNNEI. DNA for the CDR3: TGTGCCAGCAGTGGACAGGGAGCCTCGAACACCGGGGAGCTGTTTTTT. Translating gives CASSGQGASNTGELFF.

The chain links TRBV7-9 to TRBJ1-4, with 7 bases aligning to TRBD1. This CDR3 is built from 15 residues. V lost 2 bases, J lost 5 bases, and 5 bases stayed unmatched. Germline V CDR1 and CDR2: SEHNR, FQNEAQ (reference sequence). The DNA of the CDR3 is TGTGCCAGCAGCTTAAGGGGACAGAGAAATGAAAAACTGTTTTTT. Protein product: CASSLRGQRNEKLFF. Looking up the rest from reference TRBV7-9 and TRBJ1-4 gives the full variable domain: DTGVSQNPRHKITKRGQNVTFRCDPISEHNRLYWYRQTLGQGPEFLTYFQNEAQLEKSRLLSDRFSAERPKGSFSTLEIQRTEQGDSAMYLCASSLRGQRNEKLFFGSGTQLSVL.

The gene calls are TRBV24-1 and TRBJ1-2; a weak D match, TRBD1 (5 bases). This CDR3 comprises 13 residues. Germline CDR1 is KGHDR and CDR2 is SFDVKD. With 4 bases removed from V and 3 bases from J, the gap between germline ends came to 8 bases. As DNA, the CDR3 is TGTGCCACCAGTGAGACGACAGACTATGGCTACACCTTC. It specifies CATSETTDYGYTF.

The chain uses TRBV18 and TRBJ1-4, with 8 bases aligning to TRBD1. Germline V lookup: CDR1 KGHSH, CDR2 LQKENI. This CDR3 has 15 amino acids. After removal of 5 bases from V and 0 bases from J, the junction contained 2 bases not matched to a gene. The CDR3 loop is CASSTQGATNEKLFF. The CDR3, as DNA: TGTGCCAGCTCAACACAGGGGGCAACTAATGAAAAACTGTTTTTT.

This rearrangement joins TRBV3-1 (or the pseudogene TRBV3-2) to TRBJ2-7, with a possible D match to TRBD2 (6 bases). Trimming removed 3 bases from V and 7 bases from J, with 13 bases in between. Germline CDR1 and CDR2: LGHDT and YNNKEL (reference sequence). CDR3 length equals 13 residues. The CDR3, as DNA: TGTGCCAGCAGCCAGTTACTAGCTCGTGAGCAGTACGTC. Encoded protein: CASSQLLAREQYV.

For the CDR3, the DNA is TGTGCCAGCAGCTATAATCCTTCAGGGGTAAGCAATCAGCCCCAGCATTTT. Its protein is CASSYNPSGVSNQPQHF. The V call is TRBV7-2, the J call TRBJ1-5; D is possibly TRBD1 (6 bases). The CDR3 extends over 17 amino acids. The ends were cut back, 4 bases at V and 1 base at J, with 17 bases in the middle. Germline loops: CDR1 SGHTA, CDR2 FQGNSA.

The chain recombines TRBV7-2 with TRBJ1-5, with D perhaps TRBD1 (6 bases). This CDR3 spans 16 amino acids. The V end was cut by 5 bases, the J end by 6 bases, with 20 bases between. Germline CDR1 reads SGHTA; CDR2 reads FQGNSA. As DNA, the CDR3 is TGTGCCAGCAGCCTAATGGGACAAGGGCAGGGTCAGCCCCAGCATTTT. Protein sequence: CASSLMGQGQGQPQHF.